This note documents a single TCR beta chain sequence. What it binds is not known. These data belong to a study of cytomegalovirus exposure and HLA in healthy donors. Study-wide results and caveats: A later analysis appeared to link common viral pathogens to several of the most significant clusters. Upon later analysis, TCR association rates were observed to vary by HLA locus, being highest for DRB1 and lowest for HLA-C. Previously analyzed data showed that most TCR beta V segments were productive at a frequency of about 87% or about 30%. The study flagged some 170 TCR beta chains as cytomegalovirus-associated.

The CDR3 is 16 amino acids. V lost 3 bases and J lost 0; bases outside the gene matches: 8. Germline CDR1 GTSNPN, CDR2 SVGIG (reference sequence). The PCR used 60 Vbeta and 13 Jbeta primers. Using immunoSEQ multiplex PCR, the repertoire was profiled, and TCRdb retains in-frame clones only, with some absent. The sample consists of about 190,000 clones, around 87% of them appearing once. The sequenced sample consisted of PBMCs. The TCR was taken from a man aged 25-45 years in good health and CMV-seronegative. This chain uses TRBV30 with TRBJ2-1; 7 bases fit TRBD1. CDR3 in DNA: TGTGCCTGGAGCAGGGGGTCTGTGGGCTCCTACAATGAGCAGTTCTTC. It yields the protein CAWSRGSVGSYNEQFF.